The sequence of this TCR beta chain was determined in a study of monozygotic twins with inflammatory bowel disease. TCRdb reprocessed the 5' RACE reads; each CDR3 protein has one entry and no DNA is given. Recorded for this sample: some 300,000 distinct CDR3 sequences. This CDR3 is built from 17 residues. The germline V gene has CDR1 SGHRS and CDR2 YFSETQ. J is TRBJ2-5 and V is TRBV5-1; TCRdb picks TRBD2, but there is no DNA to check that call. The sequence was collected from a human donor with ulcerative colitis or Crohn's disease, or a healthy co-twin of an affected twin (not recorded which). The sequencing sample was made of blood. CDR3 sequence reads: CASSLGPQGGGQETQYF.